A single sample gave rise to the 9 T cell receptor beta chains below, sequenced in a study of cytomegalovirus exposure and HLA in healthy donors. The PCR used 60 Vbeta and 13 Jbeta primers. The assay was immunoSEQ multiplex PCR, and TCRdb's table has in-frame clones only and misses some. The table has roughly 100,000 clones, about 76% seen once; the top ten hold less than 5%. Input material: PBMCs. Receptors were obtained from a woman in her forties in good health and CMV-seronegative.

This chain joins TRBV6-6 and TRBJ1-5, with TRBD1 matching over 8 bases. CDR3 size: 14 residues. Trimming at V came to 6 bases and at J to 3 bases, leaving 4 bases not matched to a gene. CDR1 and CDR2 (germline): MNHNY, SVGAGI (reference sequence). The CDR3 here is CASRDRGVNQPQHF. The CDR3 DNA reads TGTGCCAGCAGAGACAGGGGAGTCAATCAGCCCCAGCATTTT.

V usage is TRBV7-8 and J usage is TRBJ2-1; tentatively, D is TRBD1 (5 bases). From germline, CDR1 is SGHVS and CDR2 FQNEAQ. The V end lost 5 bases, the J end lost 8 bases, and 13 bases lay between the germline ends. CDR3 size: 13 residues. The CDR3: CASSRGPQDEQFF. CDR3 coding DNA: TGTGCCAGCAGCAGGGGCCCTCAGGATGAGCAGTTCTTC.

A single count supports this clone. This CDR3 is missing its conserved last phenylalanine or tryptophan, likely due to a read error. The chain recombines TRBV13 with TRBJ1-1, with 7 bases aligning to TRBD1. The germline CDR1 and CDR2 sequences are PRHDT and FYEKMQ (reference sequence). The V segment lost 8 bases and the J segment 0 bases; nucleotides outside the gene matches: 0. This CDR3 comprises 12 residues. This chain's CDR3 is CASGQVNTEAFV. The CDR3 coding sequence is TGTGCCAGCGGACAGGTGAACACTGAAGCTTTCGTT.

The V gene is TRBV5-4, the J gene TRBJ2-3, with 12 bases identical to TRBD2. J lost 5 bases, V lost 4 bases, and 5 bases had no gene match. The CDR3 spans 15 residues. Germline CDR1 is SGHNT and CDR2 is YYREEE (reference sequence). This chain's CDR3 is CASSPSGGARDTQYF. The DNA for the CDR3 is TGTGCCAGCAGCCCTAGCGGGGGGGCCAGAGATACGCAGTATTTT.

This sequence joins TRBV4-3 and TRBJ2-5; no firm D call. The J call may not be correct, given that the DNA end is closer to TRBJ2-7. There are 15 residues in the CDR3. Germline V CDR1 and CDR2: LGHNA, YSLEER. The CDR3 region is CASSQDRFQSYEQYF. The CDR3 DNA reads TGCGCCAGCAGCCAAGACAGGTTCCAGTCCTACGAGCAGTACTTC.

The rearrangement links TRBV5-1 to TRBJ1-1, with 8 bases matching TRBD1. V shed 2 bases, J shed 6 bases, and the junction held 15 bases outside the gene matches. The germline V gene encodes CDR1 SGHRS and CDR2 YFSETQ. The CDR3 is 17 amino acids. The CDR3: CASSFGQGVLGGAEAFF. CDR3 nucleotides: TGCGCCAGCAGCTTCGGACAGGGTGTGTTGGGAGGCGCTGAAGCTTTCTTT.

The CDR3 region has the DNA TGTGCCAGCAGCGCCCTTGCGGGGCCCTACGAGCAGTACTTC. Its protein product is CASSALAGPYEQYF. This rearrangement joins TRBV7-8 to TRBJ2-7; tentatively, D is TRBD2 (6 bases). V shed 5 bases and J shed 2 bases, with 13 bases lying between them. The CDR3 has 14 residues. Germline-derived CDR1 and CDR2 are SGHVS and FQNEAQ.

The genes are TRBV7-3 and TRBJ2-1, with 12 bases fitting TRBD2. CDR1 is SGHTA and CDR2 is FQGTGA in the germline V gene. V shed 5 bases, J shed 4 bases, and the junction held 3 bases outside the gene matches. The CDR3 is 15 amino acids. CDR3 nucleotides: TGTGCCAGCAGCCCCGGGACTAGCGGGTACAATGAGCAGTTCTTC. This gives the protein CASSPGTSGYNEQFF.

The chain joins TRBV19 to TRBJ1-4, with 7 bases matching TRBD1. This CDR3 contains 16 residues. CDR1 is LNHDA and CDR2 is SQIVND in the germline V gene (reference sequence). Trimming cost V 4 bases and J 3 bases; bases outside gene matches: 8. CDR3 in DNA: TGTGCCAGTAGTAGACTGGGGACAGCAGCTAATGAAAAACTGTTTTTT. Translating it yields CASSRLGTAANEKLFF. Full variable domain (missing parts from reference TRBV19 and TRBJ1-4): DGGITQSPKYLFRKEGQNVTLSCEQNLNHDAMYWYRQDPGQGLRLIYYSQIVNDFQKGDIAEGYSVSREKKESFPLTVTSAQKNPTAFYLCASSRLGTAANEKLFFGSGTQLSVL.